This is a list of T cell receptor beta chains from one sample in a study of cytomegalovirus exposure and HLA in healthy donors. The repertoire was sequenced with immunoSEQ multiplex PCR; TCRdb's copy has only in-frame clones and lacks some. Here the sample spans under 200,000 clones, 75% to 95% being singletons. Sequenced input: PBMCs. These receptors originate from a woman under 30 in good health and CMV-seropositive. CDR3s include the opening cysteine and the closing phenylalanine or tryptophan. D genes are given only for firm matches. For some rows the clone size is stated as once, few or many, or as a class when expanded; others skip it.

V gene: TRBV6-6
clone size: NA
J gene: TRBJ2-5
D gene: TRBD1
CDR3 length: 14
CDR3 DNA: TGTGCCAGCAGCAGGGACAGGGGTGGGGAGACCCAGTACTTC
CDR3 protein: CASSRDRGGETQYF

V gene: TRBV28
clone size: NA
J gene: TRBJ1-4
D gene: NA
CDR3 length: 14
CDR3 DNA: TGTGCCAGCGGACCTGGGTGGGGCAATGAAAAACTGTTTTTT
CDR3 protein: CASGPGWGNEKLFF

V gene: TRBV9
clone size: NA
J gene: TRBJ2-2
D gene: TRBD2
CDR3 length: 16
CDR3 DNA: TGTGCCAGCAGCCCCCGCGTCGCGGGAGGTACCGGGGAGCTGTTTTTT
CDR3 protein: CASSPRVAGGTGELFF

V gene: TRBV28
clone size: NA
J gene: TRBJ2-3
D gene: NA
CDR3 length: 15
CDR3 DNA: TGTGCCAGCAGTTTAGTTACGGAGAACACAGATACGCAGTATTTT
CDR3 protein: CASSLVTENTDTQYF

V gene: TRBV19
clone size: NA
J gene: TRBJ2-3
D gene: NA
CDR3 length: 13
CDR3 DNA: TGTGCCAGTAGTAGTAGGGGTACAGATACGCAGTATTTT
CDR3 protein: CASSSRGTDTQYF

V gene: TRBV29-1
clone size: NA
J gene: TRBJ1-4
D gene: TRBD1
CDR3 length: 16
CDR3 DNA: TGCAGCGTCCAGGGGGTCACAGGGGACCGGGGCGAAAAACTGTTTTTT
CDR3 protein: CSVQGVTGDRGEKLFF

V gene: TRBV6-1
clone size: NA
J gene: TRBJ2-7
D gene: TRBD1
CDR3 length: 12
CDR3 DNA: TGTGCCAGCCAGGACAGGACCCACGAGCAGTACTTC
CDR3 protein: CASQDRTHEQYF

V gene: TRBV6-5
clone size: NA
J gene: TRBJ2-7
D gene: NA
CDR3 length: 13
CDR3 DNA: TGTGCCAGCAGTCAAGGGGATTCCTACGAGCAGTACTTC
CDR3 protein: CASSQGDSYEQYF

V gene: TRBV6-1
clone size: NA
J gene: TRBJ2-2
D gene: NA
CDR3 length: 15
CDR3 DNA: TGTGCCATCCTCTCTTCCGGAGCATCCACCGGGGAGCTGTTTTTT
CDR3 protein: CAILSSGASTGELFF

V gene: TRBV28
clone size: once
J gene: TRBJ2-3
D gene: NA
CDR3 length: 19
CDR3 DNA: TGTGCCAGCAGTTTCCAGTTGGGACTGCCCGAAACTGGCACAGATACGCAGTATTTT
CDR3 protein: CASSFQLGLPETGTDTQYF

V gene: TRBV5-4
clone size: NA
J gene: TRBJ2-3
D gene: NA
CDR3 length: 14
CDR3 DNA: TGTGCCAGCAACCGGGGAGCTGGCACAGATACGCAGTATTTT
CDR3 protein: CASNRGAGTDTQYF

V gene: TRBV5-1
clone size: NA
J gene: TRBJ2-5
D gene: TRBD1
CDR3 length: 15
CDR3 DNA: TGCGCCAGCAGCTTTACGACAGGGCCTGCAGAGACCCAGTACTTC
CDR3 protein: CASSFTTGPAETQYF

V gene: TRBV5-1
clone size: NA
J gene: TRBJ2-1
D gene: TRBD1
CDR3 length: 14
CDR3 DNA: TGCGCCAGCGGTACCGGGACAGGGGTTAATGAGCAGTTCTTC
CDR3 protein: CASGTGTGVNEQFF

V gene: TRBV4-1
clone size: NA
J gene: TRBJ2-1
D gene: TRBD2
CDR3 length: 16
CDR3 DNA: TGCGCCAGCAGCCAAGAAATGGGACTAGCCTACAATGAGCAGTTCTTC
CDR3 protein: CASSQEMGLAYNEQFF

V gene: TRBV28
clone size: once
J gene: TRBJ1-2
D gene: NA
CDR3 length: 13
CDR3 DNA: TGTGCCAGCAGTTATGACCGGAGTGGTGGCTACACCTTC
CDR3 protein: CASSYDRSGGYTF

V gene: TRBV10-2
clone size: once
J gene: TRBJ2-7
D gene: TRBD2
CDR3 length: 17
CDR3 DNA: TGCGCCAGCAGTGAACCCGGACTAGCGGAAAGCTCCTACGAGCAGTACTTC
CDR3 protein: CASSEPGLAESSYEQYF

V gene: TRBV5-6
clone size: NA
J gene: TRBJ1-3
D gene: TRBD1
CDR3 length: 15
CDR3 DNA: TGTGCCAGCAGCCCTACAGGGGGCTCAGGAAACACCATATATTTT
CDR3 protein: CASSPTGGSGNTIYF

V gene: TRBV7-9
clone size: NA
J gene: TRBJ2-7
D gene: TRBD2
CDR3 length: 15
CDR3 DNA: TGTGCCAGCAGCTTAGAGGGCGGGAGGATGGGCGAGCAGTACTTC
CDR3 protein: CASSLEGGRMGEQYF

V gene: TRBV2
clone size: NA
J gene: TRBJ2-1
D gene: TRBD2
CDR3 length: 14
CDR3 DNA: TGTGCCAGCCATGTGGGTCTAGCGGAACATGAGCAGTTCTTC
CDR3 protein: CASHVGLAEHEQFF

V gene: TRBV7-8
clone size: NA
J gene: TRBJ1-4
D gene: NA
CDR3 length: 15
CDR3 DNA: TGTGCCAGCAGCTTAACGGCAGGGACTAATGAAAAACTGTTTTTT
CDR3 protein: CASSLTAGTNEKLFF

V gene: TRBV4-1
clone size: NA
J gene: TRBJ2-7
D gene: TRBD2
CDR3 length: 16
CDR3 DNA: TGCGCCAGCAGCCCCCTAGGGACTAGCGGATCTTACGAGCAGTACTTC
CDR3 protein: CASSPLGTSGSYEQYF

V gene: TRBV5-1
clone size: NA
J gene: TRBJ2-1
D gene: TRBD2
CDR3 length: 16
CDR3 DNA: TGCGCCAGCAGCGCCAACACCGGGACTAGCATCTATGAGCAGTTCTTC
CDR3 protein: CASSANTGTSIYEQFF

V gene: TRBV6-5
clone size: NA
J gene: TRBJ2-5
D gene: NA
CDR3 length: 14
CDR3 DNA: TGTGCCAGCAGTTACCCTTCCGAGCCTGAGACCCAGTACTTC
CDR3 protein: CASSYPSEPETQYF

V gene: TRBV2
clone size: NA
J gene: TRBJ2-7
D gene: TRBD2
CDR3 length: 18
CDR3 DNA: TGTGCCAGCACCCATCCCCGTTCCCGGACTAGCGGGAACTACGAGCAGTACTTC
CDR3 protein: CASTHPRSRTSGNYEQYF

V gene: TRBV9
clone size: NA
J gene: TRBJ1-1
D gene: NA
CDR3 length: 13
CDR3 DNA: TGTGCCAGCAGCGTACCGGGGGGCACTGAAGCTTTCTTT
CDR3 protein: CASSVPGGTEAFF

V gene: TRBV7-2
clone size: NA
J gene: TRBJ2-7
D gene: NA
CDR3 length: 12
CDR3 DNA: TGTGCCAGCAGCGTGAGCTCCTACGAGCAGTACTTC
CDR3 protein: CASSVSSYEQYF

V gene: TRBV5-1
clone size: NA
J gene: TRBJ2-7
D gene: TRBD1
CDR3 length: 11
CDR3 DNA: TGCGCCAGCAGAACAGGGGATGAGCAGTACTTC
CDR3 protein: CASRTGDEQYF

V gene: TRBV6-1
clone size: NA
J gene: TRBJ1-5
D gene: TRBD1
CDR3 length: 14
CDR3 DNA: TGTGCCAGCAGTCGGGACAGGGTACACCAGCCCCAGCATTTT
CDR3 protein: CASSRDRVHQPQHF

V gene: TRBV7-2
clone size: NA
J gene: TRBJ2-1
D gene: NA
CDR3 length: 15
CDR3 DNA: TGTGCCAGCGGTTTGAGGACTGGGATCTACAATGAGCAGTTCTTC
CDR3 protein: CASGLRTGIYNEQFF

V gene: TRBV9
clone size: NA
J gene: TRBJ2-1
D gene: TRBD2
CDR3 length: 12
CDR3 DNA: TGTGCCAGCAGCGTCCGCGGGGGGGAGCAGTTCTTC
CDR3 protein: CASSVRGGEQFF

V gene: TRBV18
clone size: NA
J gene: TRBJ2-3
D gene: NA
CDR3 length: 13
CDR3 DNA: TGTGCCAGCTGTGGGGGCGCGTGGGATACGCAGTATTTT
CDR3 protein: CASCGGAWDTQYF

V gene: TRBV5-5
clone size: NA
J gene: TRBJ1-1
D gene: NA
CDR3 length: 14
CDR3 DNA: TGTGCCAGCAGCTTGGTACTTTTCAACACTGAAGCTTTCTTT
CDR3 protein: CASSLVLFNTEAFF

V gene: TRBV19
clone size: NA
J gene: TRBJ1-5
D gene: NA
CDR3 length: 20
CDR3 DNA: TGTGCCAGTAGTATAGATGGCTCGGGACAAACCCCTTATAGCAATCAGCCCCAGCATTTT
CDR3 protein: CASSIDGSGQTPYSNQPQHF

V gene: TRBV4-2
clone size: NA
J gene: TRBJ1-6
D gene: TRBD1
CDR3 length: 17
CDR3 DNA: TGTGCCAGCAGCCCGCCGTTCCCGGGACAGGGCCAAGGCTCCCTCCACTTT
CDR3 protein: CASSPPFPGQGQGSLHF

V gene: TRBV5-6
clone size: NA
J gene: TRBJ2-1
D gene: TRBD1
CDR3 length: 14
CDR3 DNA: TGTGCCAGCAGCTGGGGGACAGAATACAATGAGCAGTTCTTC
CDR3 protein: CASSWGTEYNEQFF

V gene: TRBV18
clone size: NA
J gene: TRBJ1-2
D gene: NA
CDR3 length: 11
CDR3 DNA: TGTGCCAGCCAGGGTGGCTATGGCTACACCTTC
CDR3 protein: CASQGGYGYTF

V gene: TRBV7-2
clone size: NA
J gene: TRBJ2-2
D gene: TRBD1
CDR3 length: 15
CDR3 DNA: TGTGCCAGCAGCTTACGGGACAGCCACACCGGGGAGCTGTTTTTT
CDR3 protein: CASSLRDSHTGELFF

V gene: TRBV7-2
clone size: NA
J gene: TRBJ2-3
D gene: TRBD2
CDR3 length: 15
CDR3 DNA: TGTGCCAGCAGCTTAACTAGCGGGAGAGCAGATACGCAGTATTTT
CDR3 protein: CASSLTSGRADTQYF

V gene: TRBV4-1
clone size: NA
J gene: TRBJ2-1
D gene: TRBD1
CDR3 length: 16
CDR3 DNA: TGCGCCAGCAGCCAAGGGGCGCGGACAGGGAACAATGAGCAGTTCTTC
CDR3 protein: CASSQGARTGNNEQFF

V gene: TRBV28
clone size: NA
J gene: TRBJ2-3
D gene: TRBD2
CDR3 length: 15
CDR3 DNA: TGTGCCAGCAGTTTTACGGGAGGTCACACAGATACGCAGTATTTT
CDR3 protein: CASSFTGGHTDTQYF

V gene: TRBV6-1
clone size: NA
J gene: TRBJ1-1
D gene: TRBD1
CDR3 length: 13
CDR3 DNA: TGTGCCAGCAGTTCGACAGGGGGCCTGGGGGCTTTCTTT
CDR3 protein: CASSSTGGLGAFF

V gene: TRBV2
clone size: NA
J gene: TRBJ2-1
D gene: TRBD1
CDR3 length: 17
CDR3 DNA: TGTGCCAGCAGGCCGGGACAGCTTATAGCGTCCTACAATGAGCAGTTCTTC
CDR3 protein: CASRPGQLIASYNEQFF

V gene: TRBV7-3
clone size: NA
J gene: TRBJ1-5
D gene: NA
CDR3 length: 16
CDR3 DNA: TGTGCCAGCAGCCCTCCGGGGGAAAATAGCAATCAGCCCCAGCATTTT
CDR3 protein: CASSPPGENSNQPQHF

V gene: TRBV19
clone size: NA
J gene: TRBJ2-1
D gene: TRBD2
CDR3 length: 17
CDR3 DNA: TGTGCCAGTACGGGACTAGCGGGCTTCCCCTCCTACAATGAGCAGTTCTTC
CDR3 protein: CASTGLAGFPSYNEQFF

V gene: TRBV7-2
clone size: NA
J gene: TRBJ1-4
D gene: NA
CDR3 length: 17
CDR3 DNA: TGTGCCAGCAGTATTTCAGGGGTGGGGTTATTGAGCGAAAAACTGTTTTTT
CDR3 protein: CASSISGVGLLSEKLFF

V gene: TRBV11-3
clone size: NA
J gene: TRBJ2-3
D gene: TRBD2
CDR3 length: 16
CDR3 DNA: TGTGCCAGCAGCTCGAAGACTAGCGGGACCACAGATACGCAGTATTTT
CDR3 protein: CASSSKTSGTTDTQYF

V gene: TRBV11-2
clone size: NA
J gene: TRBJ2-7
D gene: TRBD1
CDR3 length: 14
CDR3 DNA: TGTGCCAGCAGCTCGGGACAGGGGCTCTACGAGCAGTACTTC
CDR3 protein: CASSSGQGLYEQYF

V gene: TRBV30
clone size: NA
J gene: TRBJ1-3
D gene: NA
CDR3 length: 11
CDR3 DNA: TGTGCCTGGAGTGTTGGGCACACCATATATTTT
CDR3 protein: CAWSVGHTIYF